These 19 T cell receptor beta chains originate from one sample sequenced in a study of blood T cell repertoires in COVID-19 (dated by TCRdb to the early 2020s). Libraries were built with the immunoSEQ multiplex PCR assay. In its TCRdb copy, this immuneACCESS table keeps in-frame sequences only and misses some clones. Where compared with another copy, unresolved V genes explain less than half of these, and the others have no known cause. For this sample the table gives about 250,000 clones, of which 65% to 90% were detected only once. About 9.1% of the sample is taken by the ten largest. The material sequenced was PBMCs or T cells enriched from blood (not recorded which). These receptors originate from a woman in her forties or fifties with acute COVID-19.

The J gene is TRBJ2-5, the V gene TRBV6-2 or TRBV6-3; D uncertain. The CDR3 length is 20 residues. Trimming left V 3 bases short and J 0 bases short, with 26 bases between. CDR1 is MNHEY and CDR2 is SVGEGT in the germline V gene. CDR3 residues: CASSYLGHPITTEYQETQYF. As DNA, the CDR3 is TGTGCCAGCAGTTATCTGGGTCATCCGATCACAACGGAGTACCAAGAGACCCAGTACTTC.

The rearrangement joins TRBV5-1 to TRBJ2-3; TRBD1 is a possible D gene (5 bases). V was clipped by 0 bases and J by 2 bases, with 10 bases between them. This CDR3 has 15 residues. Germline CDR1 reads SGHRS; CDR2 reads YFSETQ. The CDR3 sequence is CASSLENRNTDTQYF. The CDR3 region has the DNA TGCGCCAGCAGCTTGGAGAACAGGAACACAGATACGCAGTATTTT.

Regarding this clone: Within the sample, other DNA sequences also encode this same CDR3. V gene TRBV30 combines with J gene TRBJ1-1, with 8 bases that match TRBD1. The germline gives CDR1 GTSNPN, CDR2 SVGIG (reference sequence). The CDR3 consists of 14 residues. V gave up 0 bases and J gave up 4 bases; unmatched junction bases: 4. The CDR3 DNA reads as TGTGCCTGGAGTGTTACAGGGGGGGGCACTGAAGCTTTCTTT. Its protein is CAWSVTGGGTEAFF.

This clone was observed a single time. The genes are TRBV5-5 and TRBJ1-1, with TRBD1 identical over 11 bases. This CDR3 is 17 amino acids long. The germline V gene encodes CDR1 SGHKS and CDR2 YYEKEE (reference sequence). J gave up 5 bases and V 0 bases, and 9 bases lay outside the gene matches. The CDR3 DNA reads TGTGCCAGCAGCTTGGTAGGGACAGGGGGAGTTCTTACTGAAGCTTTCTTT. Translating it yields CASSLVGTGGVLTEAFF.

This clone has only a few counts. The CDR3 DNA follows: TGTGCCATCAGTGAGACGGAGAACTATGGCTACACCTTC. Translating gives CAISETENYGYTF. This chain joins TRBV10-3 and TRBJ1-2; D is unresolved. Trimming took 2 bases from V and 2 from J, leaving 6 bases between them. The germline V gene encodes CDR1 ENHRY and CDR2 SYGVKD. The CDR3 spans 13 residues.

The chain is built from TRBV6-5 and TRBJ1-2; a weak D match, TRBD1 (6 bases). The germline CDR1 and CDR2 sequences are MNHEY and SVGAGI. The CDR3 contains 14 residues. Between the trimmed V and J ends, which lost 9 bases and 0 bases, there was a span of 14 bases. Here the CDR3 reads CASKFRGSNYGYTF. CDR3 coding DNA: TGTGCCAGTAAGTTCAGGGGCTCTAACTATGGCTACACCTTC.

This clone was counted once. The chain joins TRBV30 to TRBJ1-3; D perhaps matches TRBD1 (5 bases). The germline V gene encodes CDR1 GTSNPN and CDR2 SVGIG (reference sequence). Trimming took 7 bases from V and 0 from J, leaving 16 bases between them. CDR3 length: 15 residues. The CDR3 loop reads CALSWGSVSGNTIYF. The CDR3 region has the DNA TGTGCCTTATCTTGGGGCAGTGTCTCTGGAAACACCATATATTTT.

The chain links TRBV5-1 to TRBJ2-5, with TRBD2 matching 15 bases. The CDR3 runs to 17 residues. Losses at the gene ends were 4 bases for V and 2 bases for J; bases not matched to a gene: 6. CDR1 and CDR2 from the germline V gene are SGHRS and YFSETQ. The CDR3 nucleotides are TGCGCCAGCAGCCTCGGGACTAGCGGGGGGCTACAAGAGACCCAGTACTTC. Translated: CASSLGTSGGLQETQYF.

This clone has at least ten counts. CDR3 nucleotides: TGCAGCACACGTCCCGTTGCCGACACTGAAGCTTTCTTT. As protein: CSTRPVADTEAFF. V usage is TRBV29-1 and J usage is TRBJ1-1; D remains unclear. V was pared by 8 bases and J by 3 bases, with 16 bases between. Germline loops: CDR1 SQVTM, CDR2 ANQGSEA. This CDR3 has 13 residues.

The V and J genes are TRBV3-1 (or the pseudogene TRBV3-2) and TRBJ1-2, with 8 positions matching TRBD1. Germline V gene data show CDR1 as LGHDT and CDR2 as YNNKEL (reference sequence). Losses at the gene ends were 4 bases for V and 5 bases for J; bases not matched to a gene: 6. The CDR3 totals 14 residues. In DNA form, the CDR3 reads TGTGCCAGCAGCCTCTCGGGACAGGCATATGGCTACACCTTC. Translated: CASSLSGQAYGYTF.

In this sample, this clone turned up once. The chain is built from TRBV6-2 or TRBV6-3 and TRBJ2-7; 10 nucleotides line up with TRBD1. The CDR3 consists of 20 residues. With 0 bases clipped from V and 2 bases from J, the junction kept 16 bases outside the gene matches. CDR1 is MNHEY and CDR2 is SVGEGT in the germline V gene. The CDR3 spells CASSYSSSVLTDRGTYEQYF. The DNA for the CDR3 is TGTGCCAGCAGTTACTCGAGTTCGGTCCTTACGGACAGGGGGACCTACGAGCAGTACTTC.

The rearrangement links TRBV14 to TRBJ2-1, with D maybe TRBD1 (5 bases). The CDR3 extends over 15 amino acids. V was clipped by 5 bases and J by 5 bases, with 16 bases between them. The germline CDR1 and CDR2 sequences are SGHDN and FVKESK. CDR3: CASSASWARDNEQFF. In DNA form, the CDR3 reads TGTGCCAGCAGCGCTTCTTGGGCCAGGGACAATGAGCAGTTCTTC.

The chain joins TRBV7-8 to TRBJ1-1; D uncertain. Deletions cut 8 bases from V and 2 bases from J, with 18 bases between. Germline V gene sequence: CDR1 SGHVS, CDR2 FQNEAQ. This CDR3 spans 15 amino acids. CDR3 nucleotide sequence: TGTGCCAGCTCCCTGAGTGGGCGACAAAACACTGAAGCTTTCTTT. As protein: CASSLSGRQNTEAFF.

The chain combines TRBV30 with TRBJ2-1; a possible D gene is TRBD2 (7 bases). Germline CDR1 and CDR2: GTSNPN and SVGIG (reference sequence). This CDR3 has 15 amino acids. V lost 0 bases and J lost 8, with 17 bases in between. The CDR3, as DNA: TGTGCCTGGAGTGTAAGGGGGGGCTTTAGAGATGAGCAGTTCTTC. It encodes CAWSVRGGFRDEQFF.

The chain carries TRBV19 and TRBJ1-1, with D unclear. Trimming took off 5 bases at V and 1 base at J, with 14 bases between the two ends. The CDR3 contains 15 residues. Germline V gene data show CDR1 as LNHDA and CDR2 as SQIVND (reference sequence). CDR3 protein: CASSLRLDWNTEAFF. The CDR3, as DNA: TGTGCCAGTAGTCTACGATTGGACTGGAACACTGAAGCTTTCTTT.

CDR3 in DNA: TGTGCCAGCAGCCCGGGGGACAGGAACACTGAAGCTTTCTTT. Amino acids: CASSPGDRNTEAFF. This sequence joins TRBV13 and TRBJ1-1, with 7 bases aligning to TRBD1. This CDR3 spans 14 amino acids. In germline, CDR1 is PRHDT, CDR2 FYEKMQ (reference sequence). With V trimmed by 5 bases and J by 1 base, 4 bases remained unmatched. Full variable domain (missing parts from reference TRBV13 and TRBJ1-1): AAGVIQSPRHLIKEKRETATLKCYPIPRHDTVYWYQQGPGQDPQFLISFYEKMQSDKGSIPDRFSAQQFSDYHSELNMSSLELGDSALYFCASSPGDRNTEAFFGQGTRLTVV.

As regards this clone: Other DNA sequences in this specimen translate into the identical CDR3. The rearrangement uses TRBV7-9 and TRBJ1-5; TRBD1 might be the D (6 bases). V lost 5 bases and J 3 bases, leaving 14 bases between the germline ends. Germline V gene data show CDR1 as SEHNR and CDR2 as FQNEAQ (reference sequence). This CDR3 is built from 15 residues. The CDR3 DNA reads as TGTGCCAGCAGCCTGGCTGGGGGCAACAATCAGCCCCAGCATTTT. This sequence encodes CASSLAGGNNQPQHF.

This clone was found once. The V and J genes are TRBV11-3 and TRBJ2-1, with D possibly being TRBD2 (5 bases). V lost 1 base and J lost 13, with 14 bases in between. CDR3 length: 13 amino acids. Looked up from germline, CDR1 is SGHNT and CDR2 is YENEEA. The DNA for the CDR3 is TGTGCCAGCAGCTTAGGCACAGAGGGAGCCCAGTTCTTC. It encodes CASSLGTEGAQFF.

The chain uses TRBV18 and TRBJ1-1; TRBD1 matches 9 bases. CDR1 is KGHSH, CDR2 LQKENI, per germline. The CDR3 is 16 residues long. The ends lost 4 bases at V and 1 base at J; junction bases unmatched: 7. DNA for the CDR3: TGTGCCAGCTCACTGGGCCTGGGACAGGGGAACACTGAAGCTTTCTTT. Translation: CASSLGLGQGNTEAFF.